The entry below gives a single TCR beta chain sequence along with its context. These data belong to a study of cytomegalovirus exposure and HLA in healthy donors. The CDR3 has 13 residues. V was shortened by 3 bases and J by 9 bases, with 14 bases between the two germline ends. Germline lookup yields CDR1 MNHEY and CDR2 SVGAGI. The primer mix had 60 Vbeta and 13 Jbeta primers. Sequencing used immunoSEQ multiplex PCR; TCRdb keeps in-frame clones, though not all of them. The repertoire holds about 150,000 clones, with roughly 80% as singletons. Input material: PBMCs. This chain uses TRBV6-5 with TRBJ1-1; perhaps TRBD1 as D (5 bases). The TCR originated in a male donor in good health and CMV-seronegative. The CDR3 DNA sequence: TGTGCCAGCAGTTATCCGGGACTTTCAAAAGCTTTCTTT. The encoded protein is CASSYPGLSKAFF.